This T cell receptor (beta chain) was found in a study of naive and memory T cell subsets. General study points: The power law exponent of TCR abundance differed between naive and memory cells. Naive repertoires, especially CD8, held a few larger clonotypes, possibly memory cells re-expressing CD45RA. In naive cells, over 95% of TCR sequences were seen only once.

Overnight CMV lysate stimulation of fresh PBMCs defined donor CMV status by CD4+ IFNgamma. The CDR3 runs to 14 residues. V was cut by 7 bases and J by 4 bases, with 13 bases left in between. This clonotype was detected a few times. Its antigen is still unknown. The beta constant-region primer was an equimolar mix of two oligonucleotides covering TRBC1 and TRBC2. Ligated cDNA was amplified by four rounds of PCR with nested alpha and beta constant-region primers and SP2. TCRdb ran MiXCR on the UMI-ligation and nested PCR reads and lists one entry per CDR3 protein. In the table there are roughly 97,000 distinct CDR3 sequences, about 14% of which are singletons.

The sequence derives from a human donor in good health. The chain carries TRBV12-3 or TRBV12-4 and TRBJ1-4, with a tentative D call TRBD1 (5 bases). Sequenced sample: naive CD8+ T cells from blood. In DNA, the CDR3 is TGTGCCAGCACCCCTAGGGGAGGTAATGAAAAACTGTTTTTT. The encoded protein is CASTPRGGNEKLFF.